The next 8 T cell receptor beta chains were all read from a single sample in a study of patients and donors after allogeneic stem cell transplantation. One entry per CDR3 protein results from TCRdb running MiXCR on the RT-PCR reads. The sample has approximately 200,000 distinct CDR3 sequences, around 40% seen once; the top ten hold 11%. Sequencing was carried out using blood, either unsorted or a sorted T cell fraction (not recorded which). The origin of the receptors is a human donor who was either an allogeneic HSCT recipient or a stem cell or donor lymphocyte infusion donor (not recorded which). It is not recorded whose cells these are; they may come from a transplant donor.

This chain connects TRBV7-2 to TRBJ2-5; D unresolved. V was cut by 0 bases and J by 5 bases, with 7 bases left in between. Germline CDR1 reads SGHTA; CDR2 reads FQGNSA. The CDR3 has 13 residues. The CDR3 is CASSLALYETQYF. The CDR3 DNA is TGTGCCAGCAGCTTAGCGCTCTATGAGACCCAGTACTTC.

In DNA, the CDR3 is TGTGCCAGCAGCTTCTCGGGACCATATAATTCACCCCTCCACTTT. Protein: CASSFSGPYNSPLHF. This chain joins TRBV7-3 and TRBJ1-6, with D possibly matching TRBD1 (5 bases). Trimming removed 3 bases at V and 4 bases at J, with 10 bases between. The CDR3 is made up of 15 amino acids. Germline V lookup: CDR1 SGHTA, CDR2 FQGTGA.

There are a few counts of this clonotype. V usage is TRBV10-3 and J usage is TRBJ1-5; maybe TRBD1 (5 bases). The CDR3 spans 12 residues. The germline CDR1 and CDR2 sequences are ENHRY and SYGVKD. V lost 8 bases to trimming and J lost 7 bases, with 12 bases between them. CDR3 nucleotides: TGTGCCATCGGCAGGGATTCACAGCCCCAGCATTTT. As protein: CAIGRDSQPQHF.

This clonotype occurred a few times. J is TRBJ1-2 and V is TRBV28; no clear D. The CDR3 runs to 15 residues. The germline V and J ends were trimmed by 4 bases and 0 bases, with 12 bases remaining between them. Germline V CDR1 and CDR2: MDHEN, SYDVKM. The CDR3 sequence: CASSSDPRANYGYTF. CDR3 nucleotides: TGTGCCAGCAGTTCGGACCCACGAGCTAACTATGGCTACACCTTC.

The gene calls are TRBV4-1 and TRBJ2-5; D is perhaps TRBD2 (5 bases). Trimming left V 0 bases short and J 2 bases short, with 13 bases between. Germline values: CDR1 MGHRA, CDR2 YSYEKL. The CDR3 extends over 16 amino acids. CDR3 coding DNA: TGCGCCAGCAGCCAAGATCTGCCGCGGGTACAAGAGACCCAGTACTTC. Amino acids: CASSQDLPRVQETQYF.

J is TRBJ2-3 and V is TRBV2, with D unclear. The CDR3 covers 13 residues. V was cut by 9 bases and J by 2 bases, with 12 bases left in between. Germline CDR1 is SNHLY and CDR2 is FYNNEI. The CDR3 bases are TGTGCCAGAGCCACTTCCCCCACAGATACGCAGTATTTT. Amino acids: CARATSPTDTQYF. The variable domain in full, completed from reference TRBV2 and TRBJ2-3, reads EPEVTQTPSHQVTQMGQEVILRCVPISNHLYFYWYRQILGQKVEFLVSFYNNEISEKSEIFDDQFSVERPDGSNFTLKIRSTKLEDSAMYFCARATSPTDTQYFGPGTRLTVL.

This clonotype was detected only a few times. The chain uses TRBV29-1 and TRBJ1-3; no clear D. CDR1 and CDR2 from the germline V gene are SQVTM and ANQGSEA. Trimming took off 5 bases at V and 4 bases at J, with 6 bases between the two ends. The CDR3 runs to 11 residues. The CDR3 bases are TGCAGCGTTCGTGCGGGAAACACCATATATTTT. It encodes CSVRAGNTIYF. The variable domain in full, with the rest retrieved from reference TRBV29-1 and TRBJ1-3, is SAVISQKPSRDICQRGTSLTIQCQVDSQVTMMFWYRQQPGQSLTLIATANQGSEATYESGFVIDKFPISRPNLTFSTLTVSNMSPEDSSIYLCSVRAGNTIYFGEGSWLTVV.

This rearrangement joins TRBV20-1 to TRBJ1-6; D not certain. CDR1 and CDR2 (germline): DFQATT, SNEGSKA (reference sequence). The CDR3 runs 16 residues. V was pared by 2 bases and J by 0 bases, with 11 bases between. CDR3 protein: CSARWAGSSYNSPLHF. The CDR3 nucleotides are TGCAGTGCTAGATGGGCTGGGAGCTCCTATAATTCACCCCTCCACTTT.